Each of the 16 T cell receptor beta chains below was sequenced from the same sample in a study of T-cell reconstitution after alpha-beta-depleted transplantation in children. TCRbeta library preparation incorporated unique molecular identifiers. TCRdb passed the PCR reads through MiXCR, listing each CDR3 protein once. The sample lists fewer than 1 million distinct CDR3 sequences; 15% to 20% were seen once. Material: PBMCs, mostly from graft donor cells, obtained 360 days after TCRalphabeta/CD19-depleted stem cell transplant. The source of these receptors is a male patient under 18 who had a stem cell transplant for acute lymphoblastic leukemia, so the T cells may come from the graft donor.

The rearrangement links TRBV5-1 to TRBJ2-7, with 10 nucleotides matching TRBD2. Losses at the gene ends were 0 bases for V and 5 bases for J; bases not matched to a gene: 11. The V gene's germline CDR1 is SGHRS and CDR2 YFSETQ. The CDR3 has 17 residues. CDR3 DNA sequence: TGCGCCAGCAGCTTGGGGCTGTTGGGGCTAGCGGGAGACGAGCAGTACTTC. As protein: CASSLGLLGLAGDEQYF.

This clonotype was counted a few times. The rearrangement uses TRBV5-1 and TRBJ1-1, with D uncertain. The germline V gene encodes CDR1 SGHRS and CDR2 YFSETQ. The V end lost 0 bases, the J end lost 1 base, and 10 bases lay between the germline ends. The CDR3 consists of 15 residues. As DNA, the CDR3 is TGCGCCAGCAGCTTGGTCGTAACCCAGAACACTGAAGCTTTCTTT. Amino acids: CASSLVVTQNTEAFF.

Only a few counts were recorded for this clonotype. The V call is TRBV28, the J call TRBJ2-1, with 8 nucleotides matching TRBD1. V gave up 6 bases and J gave up 2 bases; unmatched junction bases: 6. The CDR3 spans 15 residues. From germline, CDR1 is MDHEN and CDR2 SYDVKM. CDR3 region: CASRLQGATYNEQFF. In DNA, the CDR3 is TGTGCCAGCAGACTCCAGGGGGCAACCTACAATGAGCAGTTCTTC.

This clonotype has a handful of counts. The chain is built from TRBV5-1 and TRBJ2-1; D is unclear. Per the germline V gene, CDR1 is SGHRS and CDR2 is YFSETQ. The CDR3 consists of 16 residues. Trimming pared 0 bases from V and 7 bases from J, leaving 17 bases between. The CDR3, as DNA: TGCGCCAGCAGCTTGGTTAGAACAGCGCTGAAAAATGAGCAGTTCTTC. Amino acids: CASSLVRTALKNEQFF.

In its sample, this clonotype was seen a few times. This chain uses TRBV5-1 with TRBJ2-7, with TRBD1 as a possible D gene (5 bases). Germline lookup yields CDR1 SGHRS and CDR2 YFSETQ. V lost 4 bases to trimming and J lost 1 base, with 9 bases between them. The CDR3 contains 13 residues. The CDR3, as DNA: TGCGCCAGCAGCATAAGACAGTCCTACGAGCAGTACTTC. Protein product: CASSIRQSYEQYF. Complete variable domain (other parts from reference TRBV5-1 and TRBJ2-7): KAGVTQTPRYLIKTRGQQVTLSCSPISGHRSVSWYQQTPGQGLQFLFEYFSETQRNKGNFPGRFSGRQFSNSRSEMNVSTLELGDSALYLCASSIRQSYEQYFGPGTRLTVT.

The J gene is TRBJ2-7, the V gene TRBV9; 11 nucleotides align to TRBD2. The length of the CDR3 is 15 residues. Trimming cost V 3 bases and J 5 bases; bases outside gene matches: 7. Germline assignment: CDR1 SGDLS and CDR2 YYNGEE. CDR3 nucleotides: TGTGCCAGCAGCGCTACTAGCGGGAGTGCCCACGAGCAGTACTTC. This encodes CASSATSGSAHEQYF.

This chain connects TRBV29-1 to TRBJ2-1; 8 positions match TRBD2. Trimming took 7 bases from V and 8 from J; bases not matched to a gene: 13. The CDR3 has 14 residues. CDR1 and CDR2 from the germline V gene are SQVTM and ANQGSEA. The CDR3 DNA sequence: TGCAGCGCCCAACCGGGACTAGGACTGTATGAGCAGTTCTTC. This translates into CSAQPGLGLYEQFF.

The V call is TRBV4-1, the J call TRBJ2-7; D call uncertain. Germline CDR1 and CDR2: MGHRA and YSYEKL. V lost 1 base and J lost 0, with 13 bases in between. This CDR3 is 16 amino acids long. The CDR3: CASSQGPQASSYEQYF. CDR3 nucleotide sequence: TGCGCCAGCAGCCAAGGTCCCCAGGCTAGCTCCTACGAGCAGTACTTC.

The genes are TRBV10-2 and TRBJ1-2; D unresolved. Per germline, CDR1 WSHSY and CDR2 SAAADI. CDR3 length equals 11 residues. V was clipped by 6 bases and J by 8 bases, with 10 bases between them. The CDR3 DNA sequence: TGCGCCAGCAGCTCGACCTTCGGCTACACCTTC. Translating it yields CASSSTFGYTF.

The rearrangement joins TRBV7-9 to TRBJ1-5; no reliable D call. The germline V and J ends were trimmed by 3 bases and 5 bases, with 11 bases remaining between them. CDR1 is SEHNR and CDR2 is FQNEAQ in the germline V gene (reference sequence). CDR3 length: 14 residues. The CDR3 DNA reads TGTGCCAGCAGCTTCGCCGGGGTTCATCAGCCCCAGCATTTT. This encodes CASSFAGVHQPQHF.

This clonotype has more than one count but fewer than ten. The rearrangement links TRBV2 to TRBJ1-6, with unresolved D. CDR3 length: 13 residues. Germline values: CDR1 SNHLY, CDR2 FYNNEI. Trimming stripped 4 bases from V and 4 bases from J, with 5 bases between. CDR3 loop: CASSAGYNSPLHF. The CDR3 bases are TGTGCCAGCAGTGCGGGTTATAATTCACCCCTCCACTTT.

This clonotype was counted a few times. The chain employs TRBV12-3 or TRBV12-4 and TRBJ1-5; 9 bases map to TRBD1. J gave up 11 bases and V 6 bases, and 8 bases lay outside the gene matches. CDR3 length equals 13 residues. In nucleotides, the CDR3 is TGTGCCAGCAGGCCGGACAGGGGACCGTCCCAGCATTTT. This gives the protein CASRPDRGPSQHF.

This clonotype has a count of ten or more. The chain is built from TRBV12-3 or TRBV12-4 and TRBJ1-4; D is unclear. Trimming removed 6 bases at V and 14 bases at J, with 16 bases between. The CDR3 loop spans 12 amino acids. The DNA of the CDR3 is TGTGCCAGCAGCTTCCCCGGGCACCCGCTGTTTTTT. Encoded protein: CASSFPGHPLFF.

This clonotype was found many times. The chain recombines TRBV19 with TRBJ2-2; 9 nucleotides line up with TRBD2. The ends lost 10 bases at V and 7 bases at J; junction bases unmatched: 7. The CDR3 runs 13 residues. Germline CDR1 LNHDA, CDR2 SQIVND (reference sequence). In nucleotides, the CDR3 is TGTGCCACCGAAGCGGGGGGCTTCGGGGAGCTGTTTTTT. Amino acid sequence: CATEAGGFGELFF.

This clonotype was seen a handful of times. The chain links TRBV12-3 or TRBV12-4 to TRBJ2-2, with 8 bases fitting TRBD1. CDR3 length: 16 amino acids. V shed 6 bases, J shed 1 base, and the junction held 7 bases outside the gene matches. The CDR3 DNA reads TGTGCCAGCAGCTACCAGGGGGCAATGAACACCGGGGAGCTGTTTTTT. Translated, it gives CASSYQGAMNTGELFF.

This clonotype was found many times. The rearrangement joins TRBV18 to TRBJ2-5, with D perhaps TRBD1 (6 bases). V lost 6 bases, J lost 1 base, and 9 bases lay in between. This CDR3 region has 13 residues. In germline, CDR1 is KGHSH, CDR2 LQKENI. The CDR3 DNA is TGTGCCAGCTCTAGGACAGTCCAAGAGACCCAGTACTTC. The encoded protein is CASSRTVQETQYF.